Shown below are 13 T cell receptor beta chains from a single sample sequenced in a study of OX40 agonist ivuxolimab in advanced cancers. Sequencing was performed with immunoSEQ multiplex PCR; in TCRdb, only in-frame clones are kept and a portion is missing. This sample carries tens of thousands of clones, approximately 86% of them seen once, and the ten largest clones take around 0.6%. The sequences come from CD4+ or CD8+ T cells sorted from blood, collected in a trial of the OX40 agonist ivuxolimab. Receptor source: an adult with an advanced solid tumor such as melanoma, head and neck, liver or kidney cancer.

The chain uses TRBV7-2 and TRBJ1-2; D is ambiguous. The length of the CDR3 is 16 residues. V lost 5 bases and J lost 8, with 24 bases in between. Per germline, CDR1 SGHTA and CDR2 FQGNSA. CDR3 loop: CASSPNTPSWFRGYTF. The CDR3, as DNA: TGTGCCAGCAGCCCCAATACCCCCTCTTGGTTTAGGGGCTACACCTTC.

This clone occurred once. The chain is built from TRBV29-1 and TRBJ2-7; D tentatively fits TRBD1 or TRBD2 (5 bases each). Per germline, CDR1 SQVTM and CDR2 ANQGSEA. V shed 5 bases and J shed 3 bases, with 17 bases lying between them. CDR3 length: 14 amino acids. The CDR3 nucleotides read TGCAGCGTTCTGTCCCTGACGGGGCGCTACGAGCAGTACTTC. Protein sequence: CSVLSLTGRYEQYF.

The J gene is TRBJ2-5, the V gene TRBV2; D is perhaps TRBD2 (7 bases). Germline CDR1 is SNHLY and CDR2 is FYNNEI. The CDR3 extends over 15 amino acids. The V and J ends lost 7 bases and 2 bases respectively, with 17 bases between them. CDR3 protein: CASTLGGGPQETQYF. The CDR3 DNA reads as TGTGCCAGCACCCTAGGGGGGGGCCCTCAAGAGACCCAGTACTTC.

V gene TRBV5-1 combines with J gene TRBJ2-5, with 8 nucleotides matching TRBD2. The CDR3 extends over 15 amino acids. V shed 0 bases and J 4 bases; nucleotides not matched to a gene: 5. Germline values: CDR1 SGHRS, CDR2 YFSETQ. The CDR3 here is CASSLGRGGAETQYF. CDR3 nucleotide sequence: TGCGCCAGCAGCTTGGGACGGGGGGGCGCAGAGACCCAGTACTTC.

The chain employs TRBV5-1 and TRBJ2-2; D tentatively fits TRBD1 or TRBD2 (6 bases each). V was cut by 0 bases and J by 2 bases, with 11 bases left in between. From germline, CDR1 is SGHRS and CDR2 YFSETQ. The CDR3 has 16 amino acids. Written as DNA, the CDR3 is TGCGCCAGCAGCTTGGCCCAGGGGACTAACACCGGGGAGCTGTTTTTT. Its protein is CASSLAQGTNTGELFF.

This chain joins TRBV15 and TRBJ1-2, with unresolved D. Germline lookup yields CDR1 LNHNV and CDR2 YYDKDF (reference sequence). Trimming shortened V by 0 bases and J by 4 bases, and 9 bases separated the two germline ends. The CDR3 is made up of 14 amino acids. CDR3 protein: CATSREEGLYGYTF. DNA for the CDR3: TGTGCCACCAGCAGAGAGGAGGGCCTCTATGGCTACACCTTC.

This chain uses TRBV5-4 with TRBJ1-1, with TRBD1 matching over 8 bases. With 10 bases clipped from V and 6 bases from J, the junction kept 14 bases outside the gene matches. The CDR3 has 14 residues. Germline CDR1 and CDR2: SGHNT and YYREEE (reference sequence). The CDR3 loop reads CAYNTGGISAEAFF. In DNA form, the CDR3 reads TGTGCCTACAACACAGGGGGGATTTCAGCTGAAGCTTTCTTT.

The chain couples TRBV28 to TRBJ2-7; 7 bases match TRBD2. This CDR3 is built from 15 residues. The trim removed 6 bases at V and 2 bases at J, leaving 10 bases unmatched. Looked up from germline, CDR1 is MDHEN and CDR2 is SYDVKM. In DNA, the CDR3 is TGTGCCAGCAGGCGCCCGGGGGAGGGTACCTACGAGCAGTACTTC. Its translation is CASRRPGEGTYEQYF.

V usage is TRBV7-6 and J usage is TRBJ2-1; TRBD2 matches at 9 bases. V lost 2 bases to trimming and J lost 9 bases; unmatched junction nucleotides: 8. CDR1 and CDR2 from the germline V gene are SGHVS and FNYEAQ. The CDR3 runs to 15 residues. The CDR3 nucleotides read TGTGCCAGCAGCTTATACGCGGGAGGGCCCAGTGAGCAGTTCTTC. Residues: CASSLYAGGPSEQFF.

The J gene is TRBJ2-7, the V gene TRBV28, with D possibly TRBD1 on 6 matching bases. Germline V gives CDR1 MDHEN, CDR2 SYDVKM. CDR3 length equals 15 residues. Trimming took off 4 bases at V and 4 bases at J, with 17 bases between the two ends. DNA for the CDR3: TGTGCCAGCAGTTCACCACAGGGCATCCCTTACGAGCAGTACTTC. The encoded protein is CASSSPQGIPYEQYF.

The CDR3 loop reads CASSVELGANFNSPLHF. DNA for the CDR3: TGTGCCAGCAGCGTAGAACTAGGCGCTAACTTTAATTCACCCCTCCACTTT. The V and J genes are TRBV9 and TRBJ1-6; D call uncertain. Germline CDR1 and CDR2: SGDLS and YYNGEE. V was cut by 0 bases and J by 6 bases, with 16 bases left in between. This CDR3 comprises 17 residues.

V gene TRBV7-9 combines with J gene TRBJ1-5; tentatively, D is TRBD1 (5 bases). V lost 3 bases, J lost 3 bases, and 12 bases lay in between. The CDR3 is made up of 15 amino acids. Germline CDR1 SEHNR, CDR2 FQNEAQ (reference sequence). The chain's CDR3 is CASSFAGTFNQPQHF. CDR3 bases: TGTGCCAGCAGCTTTGCCGGGACTTTCAATCAGCCCCAGCATTTT.

This rearrangement joins TRBV2 to TRBJ1-5; tentative D call: TRBD1 (6 bases). The CDR3 consists of 14 residues. V was clipped by 7 bases and J by 5 bases, with 15 bases between them. Germline-derived CDR1 and CDR2 are SNHLY and FYNNEI. CDR3 coding DNA: TGTGCCAGCAACTGGCAGGGGCGACATCAGCCCCAGCATTTT. It encodes CASNWQGRHQPQHF.